A selection of T cell receptor beta chains follows, all from one sample in a study of T cell responses to AZD1222 COVID-19 vaccine. The data were produced by immunoSEQ multiplex PCR, yet TCRdb's version contains in-frame clones alone and is incomplete. The table has more than 100,000 clones, roughly 87% seen once; the top ten hold 1% to 1.5%. This material consisted of peripheral blood, taken on day 0 of AZD1222 vaccination. The receptors were sampled from an adult in good health. Each CDR3 is given with its conserved first and last residue. A D gene is named only where the DNA matches it firmly. Size values are once, few and many counts, or a class for expanded clones, and some rows have none.

v_call: TRBV4-1
d_call: NA
j_call: TRBJ1-6
clone_size: NA
cdr3_aa: CASSQQGNADNSPLHF
cdr3_nt: TGCGCCAGCAGCCAGCAGGGGAATGCTGACAATTCACCCCTCCACTTT

v_call: TRBV5-1
d_call: NA
j_call: TRBJ2-3
clone_size: few
cdr3_aa: CASKQTITQYF
cdr3_nt: TGCGCCAGCAAACAAACGATTACGCAGTATTTT

v_call: TRBV5-1
d_call: TRBD2
j_call: TRBJ2-3
clone_size: NA
cdr3_aa: CASWGGGATDTQYF
cdr3_nt: TGCGCCAGCTGGGGCGGGGGGGCAACAGATACGCAGTATTTT

v_call: TRBV7-2
d_call: TRBD1
j_call: TRBJ1-1
clone_size: NA
cdr3_aa: CASSPPGGNTEAFF
cdr3_nt: TGTGCCAGCAGCCCACCAGGGGGGAACACTGAAGCTTTCTTT

v_call: TRBV18
d_call: TRBD1
j_call: TRBJ2-7
clone_size: NA
cdr3_aa: CASSPRTGDEQYF
cdr3_nt: TGTGCCAGCTCACCCAGGACAGGGGACGAGCAGTACTTC

v_call: TRBV4-3
d_call: TRBD2
j_call: TRBJ2-2
clone_size: NA
cdr3_aa: CASSQLAGVGTGELFF
cdr3_nt: TGCGCCAGCAGCCAACTGGCGGGGGTAGGGACCGGGGAGCTGTTTTTT

v_call: TRBV18
d_call: NA
j_call: TRBJ2-2
clone_size: NA
cdr3_aa: CASSPAVHIANTGELFF
cdr3_nt: TGTGCCAGCTCACCAGCGGTACATATCGCGAACACCGGGGAGCTGTTTTTT

v_call: TRBV4-2
d_call: TRBD1
j_call: TRBJ1-6
clone_size: NA
cdr3_aa: CASSQLDRPNSPLHF
cdr3_nt: TGTGCCAGCAGCCAGCTGGACAGGCCGAATTCACCCCTCCACTTT

v_call: TRBV4-2
d_call: NA
j_call: TRBJ2-7
clone_size: once
cdr3_aa: CASSQDRGEQYF
cdr3_nt: TGTGCCAGCAGCCAAGACAGGGGCGAGCAGTACTTC

v_call: TRBV18
d_call: NA
j_call: TRBJ1-1
clone_size: NA
cdr3_aa: CASSPLAGPGTEAFF
cdr3_nt: TGTGCCAGCTCACCACTAGCAGGGCCGGGAACTGAAGCTTTCTTT

v_call: TRBV5-4
d_call: NA
j_call: TRBJ1-5
clone_size: NA
cdr3_aa: CASSLGPLNQPQHF
cdr3_nt: TGTGCCAGCAGCTTAGGACCCCTCAATCAGCCCCAGCATTTT

v_call: TRBV5-1
d_call: NA
j_call: TRBJ1-1
clone_size: NA
cdr3_aa: CASSFAQGRTEAFF
cdr3_nt: TGCGCCAGCAGCTTTGCCCAGGGGAGGACTGAAGCTTTCTTT

v_call: TRBV5-1
d_call: TRBD2
j_call: TRBJ2-7
clone_size: NA
cdr3_aa: CASSLGPGLVVYEQYF
cdr3_nt: TGCGCCAGCAGCTTGGGTCCCGGACTAGTTGTCTACGAGCAGTACTTC

v_call: TRBV19
d_call: TRBD1
j_call: TRBJ1-1
clone_size: NA
cdr3_aa: CASIRDRDNTEAFF
cdr3_nt: TGTGCCAGTATCCGGGACAGGGATAACACTGAAGCTTTCTTT

v_call: TRBV19
d_call: NA
j_call: TRBJ2-2
clone_size: NA
cdr3_aa: CARTSASGELFF
cdr3_nt: TGTGCCAGGACGAGCGCGTCCGGGGAGCTGTTTTTT

v_call: TRBV9
d_call: NA
j_call: TRBJ2-1
clone_size: NA
cdr3_aa: CASSVRKGEMSLYNEQFF
cdr3_nt: TGTGCCAGCTCCGTAAGAAAGGGGGAGATGTCCCTTTACAATGAGCAGTTCTTC

v_call: TRBV7-6
d_call: NA
j_call: TRBJ1-6
clone_size: NA
cdr3_aa: CASSREDSLNSPLHF
cdr3_nt: TGTGCCAGCAGCCGGGAGGACAGCCTTAATTCACCCCTCCACTTT

v_call: TRBV6-4
d_call: TRBD1
j_call: TRBJ1-1
clone_size: NA
cdr3_aa: CASSDSMEITGDTEAFF
cdr3_nt: TGTGCCAGCAGTGACTCAATGGAGATCACAGGGGACACTGAAGCTTTCTTT

v_call: TRBV4-2
d_call: NA
j_call: TRBJ1-5
clone_size: NA
cdr3_aa: CASSQDRSINQPQHF
cdr3_nt: TGTGCCAGCAGCCAAGATCGGTCGATCAATCAGCCCCAGCATTTT

v_call: TRBV7-2
d_call: NA
j_call: TRBJ2-2
clone_size: NA
cdr3_aa: CASSQREGTGELFF
cdr3_nt: TGTGCCAGCAGCCAGCGTGAGGGGACCGGGGAGCTGTTTTTT

v_call: TRBV5-1
d_call: TRBD1
j_call: TRBJ2-2
clone_size: NA
cdr3_aa: CASRPGTGVSGELFF
cdr3_nt: TGCGCCAGCAGGCCCGGGACAGGGGTTTCCGGGGAGCTGTTTTTT

v_call: TRBV30
d_call: NA
j_call: TRBJ2-7
clone_size: NA
cdr3_aa: CAWSELVEQYF
cdr3_nt: TGTGCCTGGAGTGAATTGGTCGAGCAGTACTTC

v_call: TRBV14
d_call: NA
j_call: TRBJ2-7
clone_size: NA
cdr3_aa: CASSQDLWGERDEQYF
cdr3_nt: TGTGCCAGCAGCCAAGATTTATGGGGGGAGCGGGACGAGCAGTACTTC

v_call: TRBV12-5
d_call: TRBD2
j_call: TRBJ2-1
clone_size: NA
cdr3_aa: CASGLGVGGSYNEQFF
cdr3_nt: TGTGCTAGTGGTTTGGGCGTAGGCGGGAGCTACAATGAGCAGTTCTTC

v_call: TRBV7-6
d_call: TRBD1
j_call: TRBJ2-7
clone_size: once
cdr3_aa: CASSPPWDRGREQYF
cdr3_nt: TGTGCCAGCAGCCCACCCTGGGACAGGGGGCGCGAGCAGTACTTC

v_call: TRBV10-2
d_call: TRBD1
j_call: TRBJ1-1
clone_size: NA
cdr3_aa: CASSDPGQGAHTEAFF
cdr3_nt: TGCGCCAGCAGTGACCCTGGACAGGGGGCACACACTGAAGCTTTCTTT

v_call: TRBV19
d_call: TRBD2
j_call: TRBJ2-3
clone_size: few
cdr3_aa: CASGGGLEVDTQYF
cdr3_nt: TGTGCCAGTGGAGGAGGACTAGAGGTAGATACGCAGTATTTT

v_call: TRBV28
d_call: TRBD1
j_call: TRBJ1-5
clone_size: NA
cdr3_aa: CASSSGTAPRNQPQHF
cdr3_nt: TGTGCCAGCAGTTCCGGGACAGCCCCGAGAAATCAGCCCCAGCATTTT

v_call: TRBV6-5
d_call: NA
j_call: TRBJ1-3
clone_size: once
cdr3_aa: CATGAGGSGNTIYF
cdr3_nt: TGTGCCACTGGAGCGGGGGGCTCTGGAAACACCATATATTTT

v_call: TRBV6-5
d_call: NA
j_call: TRBJ1-3
clone_size: NA
cdr3_aa: CASSSVGNTIYF
cdr3_nt: TGTGCCAGCAGTTCCGTCGGAAACACCATATATTTT

v_call: TRBV5-1
d_call: NA
j_call: TRBJ1-2
clone_size: NA
cdr3_aa: CASSLSTATGYTF
cdr3_nt: TGCGCCAGCAGCTTGTCGACCGCAACGGGCTACACCTTC

v_call: TRBV6-2/TRBV6-3
d_call: TRBD1
j_call: TRBJ1-5
clone_size: NA
cdr3_aa: CASSYWRTGEGQPQHF
cdr3_nt: TGTGCCAGCAGTTATTGGAGGACAGGGGAAGGTCAGCCCCAGCATTTT

v_call: TRBV10-2
d_call: NA
j_call: TRBJ1-5
clone_size: NA
cdr3_aa: CASSESMEHSNQPQHF
cdr3_nt: TGCGCCAGCAGTGAGTCAATGGAGCATAGCAATCAGCCCCAGCATTTT

v_call: TRBV20-1
d_call: TRBD2
j_call: TRBJ2-1
clone_size: NA
cdr3_aa: CSASGGEIEQFF
cdr3_nt: TGCAGTGCTAGTGGGGGGGAAATTGAGCAGTTCTTC

v_call: TRBV11-2
d_call: TRBD2
j_call: TRBJ2-5
clone_size: NA
cdr3_aa: CASSLAGGGETQYF
cdr3_nt: TGTGCCAGCAGCCTAGCGGGGGGCGGTGAGACCCAGTACTTC

v_call: TRBV4-2
d_call: NA
j_call: TRBJ1-1
clone_size: NA
cdr3_aa: CASSQTREAFF
cdr3_nt: TGTGCCAGCAGCCAGACAAGGGAAGCTTTCTTT

v_call: TRBV7-8
d_call: NA
j_call: TRBJ2-3
clone_size: once
cdr3_aa: CASSPRDPAPGDTQYF
cdr3_nt: TGTGCCAGCAGCCCGAGGGACCCGGCCCCGGGAGATACGCAGTATTTT

v_call: TRBV19
d_call: TRBD1
j_call: TRBJ1-3
clone_size: few
cdr3_aa: CASTNTGVSGNTIYF
cdr3_nt: TGTGCCAGTACCAACACAGGGGTCTCTGGAAACACCATATATTTT

v_call: TRBV5-8
d_call: NA
j_call: TRBJ1-4
clone_size: NA
cdr3_aa: CASSFLRLLNEKLFF
cdr3_nt: TGTGCCAGCAGCTTCCTAAGGCTACTGAATGAAAAACTGTTTTTT

v_call: TRBV5-1
d_call: TRBD1
j_call: TRBJ1-2
clone_size: NA
cdr3_aa: CASSLGGADYGYTF
cdr3_nt: TGCGCCAGCAGCTTAGGGGGCGCGGACTATGGCTACACCTTC

v_call: TRBV6-5
d_call: NA
j_call: TRBJ1-5
clone_size: NA
cdr3_aa: CASGRGVDNQPQHF
cdr3_nt: TGTGCCAGCGGGAGGGGGGTGGACAATCAGCCCCAGCATTTT

v_call: TRBV7-9
d_call: NA
j_call: TRBJ2-1
clone_size: NA
cdr3_aa: CASSLVPLLSSYNEQFF
cdr3_nt: TGTGCCAGCAGCTTAGTCCCCTTGTTGAGCTCCTACAATGAGCAGTTCTTC

v_call: TRBV7-9
d_call: NA
j_call: TRBJ2-5
clone_size: NA
cdr3_aa: CASSSTGEETQYF
cdr3_nt: TGTGCCAGCAGCTCGACGGGGGAAGAGACCCAGTACTTC

v_call: TRBV4-1
d_call: TRBD1
j_call: TRBJ1-1
clone_size: NA
cdr3_aa: CASKGYRGPFNTEAFF
cdr3_nt: TGCGCCAGCAAGGGCTACAGGGGGCCCTTTAACACTGAAGCTTTCTTT

v_call: TRBV27
d_call: TRBD2
j_call: TRBJ2-1
clone_size: NA
cdr3_aa: CASVVAGGSGEQFF
cdr3_nt: TGTGCCAGCGTAGTAGCGGGGGGTTCTGGTGAGCAGTTCTTC

v_call: TRBV6-2/TRBV6-3
d_call: TRBD1
j_call: TRBJ1-5
clone_size: NA
cdr3_aa: CASSSGTGGPRSNQPQHF
cdr3_nt: TGTGCCAGCAGTTCCGGGACAGGGGGACCCCGTAGCAATCAGCCCCAGCATTTT

v_call: TRBV20-1
d_call: NA
j_call: TRBJ1-1
clone_size: once
cdr3_aa: CSAPDRLRAFF
cdr3_nt: TGCAGTGCGCCCGACAGGCTCAGGGCTTTCTTT

v_call: TRBV5-8
d_call: NA
j_call: TRBJ1-2
clone_size: NA
cdr3_aa: CASSGVLRDGNYGYTF
cdr3_nt: TGTGCCAGCAGCGGAGTGCTTCGGGACGGTAACTATGGCTACACCTTC

v_call: TRBV5-6
d_call: NA
j_call: TRBJ1-5
clone_size: NA
cdr3_aa: CASSLGGFGNQPQHF
cdr3_nt: TGTGCCAGCAGCTTGGGTGGGTTTGGCAATCAGCCCCAGCATTTT

v_call: TRBV7-9
d_call: NA
j_call: TRBJ1-1
clone_size: NA
cdr3_aa: CASSPRNFAEAFF
cdr3_nt: TGTGCCAGCAGCCCCAGGAATTTCGCTGAAGCTTTCTTT

v_call: TRBV19
d_call: TRBD1
j_call: TRBJ1-2
clone_size: NA
cdr3_aa: CASSIGQGPTYGYTF
cdr3_nt: TGTGCCAGTAGTATAGGACAGGGGCCCACCTATGGCTACACCTTC

v_call: TRBV7-9
d_call: NA
j_call: TRBJ2-5
clone_size: NA
cdr3_aa: CASSSLSAGSLGETQYF
cdr3_nt: TGTGCCAGCAGCTCCCTTAGCGCAGGGAGCTTGGGGGAGACCCAGTACTTC

v_call: TRBV7-8
d_call: TRBD1
j_call: TRBJ1-2
clone_size: NA
cdr3_aa: CASSPAGQVYGYTF
cdr3_nt: TGTGCCAGCAGCCCCGCCGGACAGGTCTATGGCTACACCTTC

v_call: TRBV7-9
d_call: NA
j_call: TRBJ2-7
clone_size: NA
cdr3_aa: CASSLMTDEQYF
cdr3_nt: TGTGCCAGCAGCTTAATGACCGACGAGCAGTACTTC

v_call: TRBV11-2
d_call: NA
j_call: TRBJ2-7
clone_size: few
cdr3_aa: CASSSISRTRRSSYEQYF
cdr3_nt: TGTGCCAGCAGCTCGATATCTAGGACACGACGAAGCTCCTACGAGCAGTACTTC